This T cell receptor beta chain was captured by sequencing in a study of cytomegalovirus exposure and HLA in healthy donors. For the study at large: When 350 to 500 donors were genotyped, 81% of them were found to fall in the Caucasian-associated ancestry cluster.

Study-level findings and limits: Presence/absence analyses supposed approximately even sequencing depth among donors. Follow-up analysis later connected one missense variant in DCLRE1C with trimming of TCR beta V- and J-genes. Researchers reportedly found TCR beta sequences accurately predicted most subjects' HLA-A and HLA-B alleles.

A word on this clone: Its antigen is unknown.

The PCR made use of 60 Vbeta and 13 Jbeta primers. Generated by immunoSEQ multiplex PCR, the TCRdb table keeps only in-frame clones and is missing some. This listing includes approximately 190,000 clones. Per the germline V gene, CDR1 is MNHNY and CDR2 is SVGAGI (reference sequence). The V end was cut by 8 bases, the J end by 1 base, with 14 bases between. This CDR3 is built from 14 residues. The V and J genes are TRBV6-6 and TRBJ2-5; D gene unclear. Sequencing was done on a sample of PBMCs. The receptor comes from a boy younger than 18 in good health and CMV-seronegative. The CDR3 coding sequence is TGTGCCAGCGGGCAGAATCGTATCCAAGAGACCCAGTACTTC. This encodes CASGQNRIQETQYF.